The T cell receptor (beta chain) under discussion was sequenced for a study of T cell responses to AZD1222 COVID-19 vaccine (dated by TCRdb to the early 2020s). In the study overall: AZD1222 recipients whose second dose came at about 4 weeks and those whose second dose came at about 12 weeks were combined into one group, since spike-specific TCR depth and breadth did not differ between the two schedules. TCR sequencing covered over 230 trial participants: 200 to 220 given two doses of AZD1222 and about 26 given two doses of MenACWY control vaccine. Enrollment into the trials was organized by age into subgroups of 18-55, 56-69 and 70-plus years, and those subgroups contained about 160, 30 and 59 TCR-sequenced participants, respectively.

Worth noting for this clone: Its antigen is currently not known. There are no base qualities to consult, and no much larger clone falls within one base.

The CDR3 regions of human TCRbeta chains were analyzed by immunosequencing. The authors' pipeline ran thus. TCRs in the repertoires were matched against a reference library of SARS-CoV-2-specific TCRs that had been generated with the MIRA antigen-specificity platform. Breadth was defined as the fraction of unique TCRs that were SARS-CoV-2-associated, and depth was defined as the fraction of total T cells that were SARS-CoV-2-associated. Using the MIRA data, every spike-specific TCR was mapped to the spike region that the TCR reacted to and assigned to either a CD4 or a CD8 class. Log10-transformed breadth and depth values were compared by one-way ANOVA with Sidak's multiple comparisons tests. TCRdb stores this immuneACCESS table with in-frame sequences only. Part of the clones is absent; in the studies checked, under half of the shortfall reflects unresolved V genes, and no reason is known for the rest. That table gives V, J and clone size, and the DNA gave D and trimming. The sample table records tens of thousands of clones; around 90% of these occur just once. The ten most abundant clones make up roughly 5.8% of the sample.

What the study reported, not specific to this receptor: Participants were mostly white British, with more females than males. The authors suggested clonal diversity may have been underestimated. Because no day 14 peak-response samples were available, the repertoires could be characterized only after the peak T cell response. Nearly half of unique spike-specific TCRs reportedly recognized epitopes outside regions mutated in the B.1.351 and B.1.1.7 variants. The 56-69-year group was small, and its depth increase did not reach significance, likely because of low power. CD4 TCRs associated with the vaccine covered the entire spike protein, and the dominant responses were in regions 160-218 and 743-854. Conclusions about previously exposed vaccinees were limited because only six AZD1222 recipients were SARS-CoV-2 seropositive at baseline. After two AZD1222 doses, spike-specific TCR breadth and depth were significantly higher than at day 0 and than in MenACWY recipients.

What this sample's time point label stands for: baseline before first vaccination. Vaccinee samples were obtained from the UK trials COV001 and COV002, which included a single-blind randomized controlled phase 2/3 trial of AZD1222 (ChAdOx1 nCoV-19) in healthy adults. Trial participant PBMC samples were collected at day 0 and day 28 after the second dose for TCRbeta chain sequencing. The origin of this receptor is an adult in good health. The sample consisted of peripheral blood, taken on day 0 of AZD1222 vaccination.

CDR3 reads: CAWSGGHNQPQHF. The nucleotides are TGTGCCTGGAGTGGCGGCCACAATCAGCCCCAGCATTTT. The rearranged segments are TRBV30 and TRBJ1-5; the D gene assignment is ambiguous. Trimming costs V 1 base and J 3 bases, and their ends lie 7 bases apart. The germline V gene encodes CDR1 GTSNPN and CDR2 SVGIG (reference sequence). From cysteine to phenylalanine, the CDR3 is 13 amino acids long. CDR3 DNA only is kept here, 39 bases in frame from base 1.